These 12 T cell receptor beta chains share one sample of origin, sequenced in a study of CD8+CD57+ T cells in acquired aplastic anemia. Genomic DNA served as template for TCR beta VDJ and CDR3 profiling. TCRdb analysed the reads with MiXCR anew, one entry per CDR3 protein. In the table there are about 210,000 distinct CDR3 sequences, under 65% of which are singletons. The sample comprised sorted CD4+, CD8+, or CD8+CD57+ T cells (not recorded which) from PBMCs. Source of these receptors: a human donor in good health.

The chain is built from TRBV2 and TRBJ1-6, with a tentative D call TRBD1 (6 bases). Germline CDR1 is SNHLY and CDR2 is FYNNEI. The V end was cut by 5 bases, the J end by 3 bases, with 14 bases between. This CDR3 is 16 amino acids long. CDR3 coding DNA: TGTGCCAGCAGTCCAGGGGATGGGGGCTATAATTCACCCCTCCACTTT. It codes for CASSPGDGGYNSPLHF.

This rearrangement joins TRBV10-3 to TRBJ2-7; unclear D gene. The germline gives CDR1 ENHRY, CDR2 SYGVKD. V lost 2 bases and J lost 3, with 5 bases in between. The CDR3 has 12 amino acids. In DNA, the CDR3 is TGTGCCATCAGTGAGCAGAACTACGAGCAGTACTTC. It encodes CAISEQNYEQYF.

This clonotype was counted ten times or more. The genes are TRBV9 and TRBJ2-1, with TRBD1 matching 8 bases. The CDR3 has 16 residues. The J segment lost 7 bases and the V segment lost 0 bases, leaving 9 bases of the junction unmatched. CDR1 and CDR2 (germline): SGDLS, YYNGEE. In DNA, the CDR3 is TGTGCCAGCAGCGTAGAGGCAGGGGGCCGCGGAAATGAGCAGTTCTTC. Protein: CASSVEAGGRGNEQFF.

The rearrangement links TRBV29-1 to TRBJ1-1; D not certain. CDR1 is SQVTM, CDR2 ANQGSEA, per germline. CDR3 length equals 10 residues. V gave up 6 bases and J gave up 8 bases, with 10 bases separating them. For the CDR3, the DNA is TGCAGCGTGTGGGGTCTCGAAGCTTTCTTT. Residues: CSVWGLEAFF.

This clonotype was counted ten times or more. The chain carries TRBV19 and TRBJ1-5; perhaps TRBD1 as D (6 bases). The V gene's germline CDR1 is LNHDA and CDR2 SQIVND (reference sequence). The V end lost 3 bases, the J end lost 7 bases, and 13 bases lay between the germline ends. The CDR3 consists of 14 residues. DNA of the CDR3: TGTGCCAGTAGTATCTATTCAGGGGACCAGCCCCAGCATTTT. It is translated as CASSIYSGDQPQHF. Full variable domain (rest looked up from reference TRBV19 and TRBJ1-5): DGGITQSPKYLFRKEGQNVTLSCEQNLNHDAMYWYRQDPGQGLRLIYYSQIVNDFQKGDIAEGYSVSREKKESFPLTVTSAQKNPTAFYLCASSIYSGDQPQHFGDGTRLSIL.

This chain joins TRBV15 and TRBJ2-1, with D maybe TRBD2 (7 bases). Looked up from germline, CDR1 is LNHNV and CDR2 is YYDKDF (reference sequence). The CDR3 totals 17 residues. V gave up 3 bases and J gave up 6 bases, with 21 bases separating them. CDR3 in DNA: TGTGCCACCAGCAGTGTAGTCCCCGGGGGGCCCGGCAATGAGCAGTTCTTC. This gives the protein CATSSVVPGGPGNEQFF. The entire variable domain, with the rest obtained from reference TRBV15 and TRBJ2-1, is as follows: DAMVIQNPRYQVTQFGKPVTLSCSQTLNHNVMYWYQQKSSQAPKLLFHYYDKDFNNEADTPDNFQSRRPNTSFCFLDIRSPGLGDTAMYLCATSSVVPGGPGNEQFFGPGTRLTVL.

This clonotype was detected once. The rearrangement joins TRBV7-2 to TRBJ2-5, with D possibly being TRBD1 or TRBD2 (6 bases each). V dropped 2 bases and J dropped 5 bases, with 15 bases sitting between them. This CDR3 has 15 residues. Germline assignment: CDR1 SGHTA and CDR2 FQGNSA. CDR3 sequence: CASSLKGGAAETQYF. The CDR3 nucleotides read TGTGCCAGCAGCTTAAAGGGGGGAGCGGCGGAGACCCAGTACTTC.

The table lists this clonotype with a few counts. The chain uses TRBV2 and TRBJ1-1; D gene ambiguous. The CDR3 is made up of 12 amino acids. Germline V gene data show CDR1 as SNHLY and CDR2 as FYNNEI. Trimming removed 3 bases at V and 8 bases at J, with 10 bases between. This CDR3 is CASSERGNEAFF. The DNA of the CDR3 is TGTGCCAGCAGTGAGCGAGGAAACGAAGCTTTCTTT.

The CDR3 DNA sequence: TGCGCCAGCAGCGGAGGACTAGCGGGGAGTCTTCCGCAGTATTTT. Its translation is CASSGGLAGSLPQYF. The chain couples TRBV5-1 to TRBJ2-3, with TRBD2 matching over 12 bases. The CDR3 sequence is 15 residues long. Germline trimming cut 4 bases from V and 10 bases from J; bases unmatched to any gene: 10. Germline-derived CDR1 and CDR2 are SGHRS and YFSETQ.

This clonotype was seen a few times. The gene calls are TRBV20-1 and TRBJ2-5; 11 nucleotides align to TRBD2. V was pared by 6 bases and J by 5 bases, with 8 bases of the junction left unmatched. CDR3 length equals 14 residues. CDR1 and CDR2 from the germline V gene are DFQATT and SNEGSKA (reference sequence). CDR3 sequence reads: CSAHLGLAAETQYF. CDR3 DNA: TGCAGTGCCCACTTGGGACTAGCGGCGGAGACCCAGTACTTC.

The rearrangement uses TRBV20-1 and TRBJ2-5, with 13 positions matching TRBD2. This CDR3 comprises 15 residues. Germline V gene sequence: CDR1 DFQATT, CDR2 SNEGSKA (reference sequence). The V gene end was trimmed by 6 bases and the J gene end by 5 bases; junction bases not matched to a gene: 9. CDR3 protein: CSARGLAGWGETQYF. The CDR3 DNA reads as TGCAGTGCCCGGGGACTAGCGGGATGGGGGGAGACCCAGTACTTC.

The rearrangement links TRBV7-2 to TRBJ1-2; D is uncertain. CDR3 length: 12 amino acids. The V end was cut by 4 bases, the J end by 8 bases, with 11 bases between. Germline V lookup: CDR1 SGHTA, CDR2 FQGNSA. This CDR3 reads CASSYDGLGYTF. The DNA of the CDR3 is TGTGCCAGCAGCTACGACGGGTTAGGCTACACCTTC.